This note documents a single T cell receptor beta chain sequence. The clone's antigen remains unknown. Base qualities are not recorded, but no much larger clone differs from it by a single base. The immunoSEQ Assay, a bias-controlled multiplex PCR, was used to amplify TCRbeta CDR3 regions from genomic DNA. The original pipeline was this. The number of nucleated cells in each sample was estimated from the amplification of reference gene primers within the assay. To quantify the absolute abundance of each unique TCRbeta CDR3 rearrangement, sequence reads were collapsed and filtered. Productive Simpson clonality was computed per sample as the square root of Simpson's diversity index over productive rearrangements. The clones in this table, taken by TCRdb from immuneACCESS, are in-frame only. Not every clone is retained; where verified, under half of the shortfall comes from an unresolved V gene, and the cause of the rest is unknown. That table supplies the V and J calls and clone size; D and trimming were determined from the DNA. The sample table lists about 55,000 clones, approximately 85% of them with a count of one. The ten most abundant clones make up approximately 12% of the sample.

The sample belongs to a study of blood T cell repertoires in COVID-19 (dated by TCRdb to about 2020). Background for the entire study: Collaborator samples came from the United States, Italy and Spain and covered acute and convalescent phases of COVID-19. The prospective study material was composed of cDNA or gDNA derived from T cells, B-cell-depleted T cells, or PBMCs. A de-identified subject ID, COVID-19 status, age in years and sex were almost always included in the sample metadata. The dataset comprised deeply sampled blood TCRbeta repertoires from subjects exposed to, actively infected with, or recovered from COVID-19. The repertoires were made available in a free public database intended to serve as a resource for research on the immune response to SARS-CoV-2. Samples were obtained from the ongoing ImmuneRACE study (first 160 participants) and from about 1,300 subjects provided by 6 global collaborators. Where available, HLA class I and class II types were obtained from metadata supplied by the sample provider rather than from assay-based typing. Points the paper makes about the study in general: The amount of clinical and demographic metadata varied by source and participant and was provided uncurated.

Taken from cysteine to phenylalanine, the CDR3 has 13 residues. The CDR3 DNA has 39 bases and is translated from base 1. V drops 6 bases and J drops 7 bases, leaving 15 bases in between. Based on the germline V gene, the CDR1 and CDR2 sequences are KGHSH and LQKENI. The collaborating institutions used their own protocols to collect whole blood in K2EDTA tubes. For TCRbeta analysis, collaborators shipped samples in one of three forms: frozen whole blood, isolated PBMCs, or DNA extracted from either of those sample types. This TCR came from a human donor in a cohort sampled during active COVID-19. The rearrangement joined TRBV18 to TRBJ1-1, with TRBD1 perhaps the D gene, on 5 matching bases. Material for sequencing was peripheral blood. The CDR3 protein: CASSPSKRGEAFF. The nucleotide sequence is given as TGTGCCAGCTCCCCCAGTAAAAGGGGTGAAGCTTTCTTT.